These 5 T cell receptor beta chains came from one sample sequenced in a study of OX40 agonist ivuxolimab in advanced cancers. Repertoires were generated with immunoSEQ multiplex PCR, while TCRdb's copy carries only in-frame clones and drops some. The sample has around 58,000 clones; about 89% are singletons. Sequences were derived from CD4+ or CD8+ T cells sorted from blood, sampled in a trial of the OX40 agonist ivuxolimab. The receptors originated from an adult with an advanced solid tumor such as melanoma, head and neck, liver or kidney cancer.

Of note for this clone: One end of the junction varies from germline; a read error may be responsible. CDR3: CASSLAGSHYGYTF. The CDR3 DNA sequence: TGTGCCAGCAGCTTGGCAGGGTCCCACTATGGCTACACCTTC. This chain links TRBV5-1 with TRBJ1-2; possible D gene TRBD1, 5 bases. Germline CDR1 SGHRS, CDR2 YFSETQ. This CDR3 comprises 14 residues.

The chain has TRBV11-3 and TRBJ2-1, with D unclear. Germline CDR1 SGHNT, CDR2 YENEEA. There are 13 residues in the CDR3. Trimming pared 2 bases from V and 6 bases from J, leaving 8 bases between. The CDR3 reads CASSLIGANEQFF. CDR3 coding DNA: TGTGCCAGCAGCTTAATAGGTGCCAATGAGCAGTTCTTC.

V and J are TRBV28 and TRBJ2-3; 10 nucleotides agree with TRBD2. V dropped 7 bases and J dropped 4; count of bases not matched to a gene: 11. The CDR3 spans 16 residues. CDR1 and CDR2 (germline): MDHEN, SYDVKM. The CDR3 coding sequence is TGTGCCAGCACATTATCCGGAAGCGGGAGGGCAGATACGCAGTATTTT. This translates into CASTLSGSGRADTQYF. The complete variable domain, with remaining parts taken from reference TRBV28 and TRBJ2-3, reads DVKVTQSSRYLVKRTGEKVFLECVQDMDHENMFWYRQDPGLGLRLIYFSYDVKMKEKGDIPEGYSVSREKKERFSLILESASTNQTSMYLCASTLSGSGRADTQYFGPGTRLTVL.

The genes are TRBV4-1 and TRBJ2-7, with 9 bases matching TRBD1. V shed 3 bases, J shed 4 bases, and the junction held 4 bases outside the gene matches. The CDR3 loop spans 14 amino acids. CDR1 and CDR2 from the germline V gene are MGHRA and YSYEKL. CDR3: CASSQAGQGYEQYF. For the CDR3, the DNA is TGCGCCAGCAGCCAGGCGGGACAGGGTTACGAGCAGTACTTC.

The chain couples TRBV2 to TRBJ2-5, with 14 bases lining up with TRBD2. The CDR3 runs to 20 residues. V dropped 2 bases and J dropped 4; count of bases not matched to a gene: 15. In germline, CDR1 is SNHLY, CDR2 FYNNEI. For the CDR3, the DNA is TGTGCCAGCAGTGAAATTCCCCGATCGACTAGCGGGAGGGCCATAGAGACCCAGTACTTC. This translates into CASSEIPRSTSGRAIETQYF. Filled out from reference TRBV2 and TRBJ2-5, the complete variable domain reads EPEVTQTPSHQVTQMGQEVILRCVPISNHLYFYWYRQILGQKVEFLVSFYNNEISEKSEIFDDQFSVERPDGSNFTLKIRSTKLEDSAMYFCASSEIPRSTSGRAIETQYFGPGTRLLVL.